This entry lists 5 T cell receptor beta chains sequenced from one sample in a study of neurological immune-mediated disorders. Each CDR3 protein gets one entry after TCRdb re-called the 5' RACE reads with MiXCR. The table records around 60,000 distinct CDR3 sequences, roughly 3.5% of them present only once. Sequenced input: PBMCs. These receptors came from a woman aged 55-69 years with multiple sclerosis.

This clonotype was observed many times. The chain combines TRBV20-1 with TRBJ1-5, with D perhaps TRBD1 (6 bases). Germline values: CDR1 DFQATT, CDR2 SNEGSKA (reference sequence). This CDR3 has 13 amino acids. The V and J ends lost 5 bases and 2 bases respectively, with 10 bases between them. The CDR3 DNA is TGCAGTGCTCTAAGACAGGGCAATCAGCCCCAGCATTTT. Amino acid sequence: CSALRQGNQPQHF.

In this sample, this clonotype turned up many times. The rearrangement uses TRBV15 and TRBJ2-1; D is unresolved. CDR3 length: 14 amino acids. CDR1 is LNHNV and CDR2 is YYDKDF in the germline V gene (reference sequence). V was trimmed by 5 bases and J by 3 bases, leaving 11 bases between them. The CDR3 DNA sequence: TGTGCCACCAGCGAGAGCCAGAGCTACAATGAGCAGTTCTTC. This codes for CATSESQSYNEQFF.

This clonotype occurred a few times. Given the absence of the conserved phenylalanine or tryptophan at the CDR3 end, a read error is likely. The rearrangement uses TRBV9 and TRBJ2-3; no definite D call. Germline CDR1 SGDLS, CDR2 YYNGEE. V lost 2 bases to trimming and J lost 4 bases, with 11 bases between them. This CDR3 comprises 14 residues. The CDR3 nucleotides read TGTGCCAGCAGCGTGACCCCTAGGGCAGATACGCAGTATAAT. Amino acid sequence: CASSVTPRADTQYN.

This clonotype was counted between two and nine times. The chain carries TRBV6-6 and TRBJ2-1; 13 bases agree with TRBD2. Germline V gene data show CDR1 as MNHNY and CDR2 as SVGAGI (reference sequence). V lost 6 bases and J lost 2; bases outside the gene matches: 19. The CDR3 loop spans 21 amino acids. The DNA for the CDR3 is TGTGCCAGCAGCCACACAACCGGGACTAGCGGGATCGTCGGCGCCTACAATGAGCAGTTCTTC. Translated, it gives CASSHTTGTSGIVGAYNEQFF.

This clonotype was seen a handful of times. The chain couples TRBV24-1 to TRBJ2-1; 10 nucleotides align to TRBD2. J was trimmed by 9 bases and V by 9 bases; bases with no gene match: 7. The CDR3 runs to 13 residues. CDR1 and CDR2 (germline): KGHDR, SFDVKD. CDR3 DNA: TGTGCCACCGGGAGCGGGAGGGCCTCTGAGCAGTTCTTC. It is translated as CATGSGRASEQFF.